The rows below give T cell receptor beta chains drawn from one sample of a study of blood T cell repertoires in COVID-19. Profiled with immunoSEQ multiplex PCR; TCRdb holds only in-frame clones, not every one. Of about 300,000 clones listed, around 87% are singletons. The sequencing input was peripheral blood. The receptor source for this set is a man aged 65 to 85 with acute or convalescent COVID-19. Each CDR3 is given with its conserved first and last residue. The D gene is left open where the match is weak. The size entry is marked missing in some rows and otherwise reads once, few, many or a size class.

clone_size,d_call,j_call,v_call,cdr3_nt,cdr3_aa
.,.,TRBJ2-3,TRBV3-1/TRBV3-2,TGTGCCAGCAGCCAAGAAGGCCAGGGTCGCGGTCGGGTAGATACGCAGTATTTT,CASSQEGQGRGRVDTQYF
.,.,TRBJ1-2,TRBV18,TGTGCCAGCTCACCAGTCGGAGGGGCAAACTATGGCTACACCTTC,CASSPVGGANYGYTF
.,.,TRBJ1-1,TRBV7-2,TGTGCCACTGCACAGGGTACCCTTCGCACTGAAGCTTTCTTT,CATAQGTLRTEAFF
.,TRBD1,TRBJ1-3,TRBV7-6,TGTGCCAGCAGCTTAGTCGGACAGGGGACAAGCTCTGGAAACACCATATATTTT,CASSLVGQGTSSGNTIYF
once,TRBD1,TRBJ1-2,TRBV6-5,TGTGCCAGCAGTTTCTCAGGGGGCGCAAACTATGGCTACACCTTC,CASSFSGGANYGYTF
.,.,TRBJ2-3,TRBV24-1,TGTGCCACCAGTGATTTCATGTCAGATACGCAGTATTTT,CATSDFMSDTQYF
.,.,TRBJ1-2,TRBV2,TGTGCCAGTCGACAGTACTATGGCTACACCTTC,CASRQYYGYTF
.,TRBD1,TRBJ1-2,TRBV7-2,TGTGCCAGCAGCCTGCGCGCAGGGACAGGGAACTATGGCTACACCTTC,CASSLRAGTGNYGYTF
.,.,TRBJ2-1,TRBV4-2,TGTGCCAGCAGCCTTCCGCTTGGCCATGAGCAGTTCTTC,CASSLPLGHEQFF
.,TRBD1,TRBJ1-1,TRBV5-1,TGCGCCAGCAGCTTGGGGACAGGGGATTTGACCATGAACACTGAAGCTTTCTTT,CASSLGTGDLTMNTEAFF
.,TRBD1,TRBJ2-7,TRBV3-1/TRBV3-2,TGTGCCAGCAGCCACAGACAGGGTTCGTACGAGCAGTACTTC,CASSHRQGSYEQYF
.,.,TRBJ2-7,TRBV2,TGTGCCAGCACCCAGGGCTTCGTCGAGCAGTACTTC,CASTQGFVEQYF
.,.,TRBJ2-7,TRBV28,TGTGCCAGCAGTCTCAAACAGACGGCGGGGTCCTACGAGCAGTACTTC,CASSLKQTAGSYEQYF
.,.,TRBJ2-6,TRBV5-1,TGCGCCAGCAGCCCACAACAGGGCTCTGGGGCCAACGTCCTGACTTTC,CASSPQQGSGANVLTF
.,.,TRBJ2-1,TRBV6-5,TGTGCCAGCAGAATATCGGTAAATGAGCAGTTCTTC,CASRISVNEQFF
once,.,TRBJ2-7,TRBV12-3/TRBV12-4,TGTGCCAGCAGTTTAATGGGAACAGGCGAGCAGTACTTC,CASSLMGTGEQYF
.,.,TRBJ1-2,TRBV29-1,TGCAGCGTTGAGGGCAATAACTATGGCTACACCTTC,CSVEGNNYGYTF
.,TRBD1,TRBJ1-2,TRBV30,TGTGCCTGGGGGGGGACAGAGAGGGACTATGGCTACACCTTC,CAWGGTERDYGYTF
.,.,TRBJ2-3,TRBV5-1,TGCGCCAGCAGCTTGGAATTGCAGGGGCCAGATACGCAGTATTTT,CASSLELQGPDTQYF
once,TRBD1,TRBJ1-1,TRBV7-2,TGTGCCAGCAGCTTAGCGACAGGGGGCGGCACTGAAGCTTTCTTT,CASSLATGGGTEAFF
.,.,TRBJ2-5,TRBV24-1,TGTGCCACCAGTGACAACGTACTACAAGAGACCCAGTACTTC,CATSDNVLQETQYF
.,TRBD2,TRBJ2-2,TRBV27,TGTGCCAGCAGTTTGGTGGGACTAGCGGGAGGGACCGGGGAGCTGTTTTTT,CASSLVGLAGGTGELFF
.,.,TRBJ2-1,TRBV29-1,TGCAGCGCGGGACATGGGGGGGCGATAAAGCAGTTCTTC,CSAGHGGAIKQFF
once,.,TRBJ2-7,TRBV19,TGTGCCAGTAGTATTATAGGCGGGATGGTCCACGAGCAGTACTTC,CASSIIGGMVHEQYF
.,TRBD2,TRBJ2-2,TRBV27,TGTGCCAGCACTCCGCTAGCGGGAGCCACCGGGGAGCTGTTTTTT,CASTPLAGATGELFF
once,TRBD2,TRBJ2-1,TRBV6-5,TGTGCCAGCGGCTGGACTAGCGGGAGTCGGGATGAGCAGTTCTTC,CASGWTSGSRDEQFF
.,TRBD2,TRBJ2-1,TRBV20-1,TGCAGTGCTAGTCCGCTAGCGGGGGGGCCTCGGACCTACAATGAGCAGTTCTTC,CSASPLAGGPRTYNEQFF
.,TRBD1,TRBJ2-4,TRBV19,TGTGCCAGTAGTATAGACCTGACAGGGGCCAAAAACATTCAGTACTTC,CASSIDLTGAKNIQYF
once,.,TRBJ2-2,TRBV5-1,TGCGCCAGCAGGATAACAGGTCAGAGAACCGGGGAGCTGTTTTTT,CASRITGQRTGELFF
few,.,TRBJ1-2,TRBV19,TGTGCCAGTAGTATTACCGGGATCCCTAACTATGGCTACACCTTC,CASSITGIPNYGYTF
.,.,TRBJ2-4,TRBV7-9,TGTGCCAGCAGCTTAGCTCCTGGAGACAGAGCCAAAAACATTCAGTACTTC,CASSLAPGDRAKNIQYF
.,TRBD1,TRBJ1-6,TRBV5-1,TGCGCCAGCAGCTCGACAGGGAGTGCCCTCCACTTT,CASSSTGSALHF
.,TRBD1,TRBJ2-7,TRBV29-1,TGCAGCGTTGTTGGGACAGGGGGAACGAGAGAGCAGTACTTC,CSVVGTGGTREQYF
.,TRBD1,TRBJ2-7,TRBV29-1,TGCAGCATCTGGGACAGAGCCTACGAGCAGTACTTC,CSIWDRAYEQYF
.,.,TRBJ2-5,TRBV5-1,TGCGCCAGCAGCTTTCAGGGGTTCCAAGAGACCCAGTACTTC,CASSFQGFQETQYF
.,TRBD1,TRBJ1-5,TRBV28,TGTGCCACGAGGAAACCGGGACAGATATATCAGCCCCAGCATTTT,CATRKPGQIYQPQHF
.,TRBD1,TRBJ2-2,TRBV28,TGTGCCAGCACCCCGGGACAGGGTACCCAGACGAACACCGGGGAGCTGTTTTTT,CASTPGQGTQTNTGELFF
.,.,TRBJ2-7,TRBV30,TGTGCCTGGAGTGTACTAGCCTACGAGCAGTACTTC,CAWSVLAYEQYF
.,TRBD2,TRBJ2-2,TRBV2,TGTGCCAGTCTAGCGGGAGGGAGCACCGGGGAGCTGTTTTTT,CASLAGGSTGELFF
.,.,TRBJ1-6,TRBV14,TGTGCCAGCAGCCAGAGTCAGGTCAGAAATTCACCCCTCCACTTT,CASSQSQVRNSPLHF
.,.,TRBJ2-5,TRBV28,TGTGCCAGCACCCTCCCGGGAGCGTCCCAGTACTTC,CASTLPGASQYF
.,TRBD1,TRBJ2-3,TRBV28,TGTGCCGCCGATCGGACAGGGGGGGCACCCACAGATACGCAGTATTTT,CAADRTGGAPTDTQYF
.,TRBD1,TRBJ1-1,TRBV2,TGTGCCAGCAGCAGGGACAGGAACACTGAAGCTTTCTTT,CASSRDRNTEAFF
.,TRBD2,TRBJ2-3,TRBV6-6,TGTGCCAGCAGTCGGACTAGCGGGGGGCTCACAGATACGCAGTATTTT,CASSRTSGGLTDTQYF
once,TRBD1,TRBJ1-5,TRBV9,TGTGCCAGCAGCGTAGGGGACAGTCTCTATCAGCCCCAGCATTTT,CASSVGDSLYQPQHF
few,TRBD1,TRBJ1-1,TRBV7-6,TGTGCCAGCAGCTTCGGGACAGGCGGAATAGACACTGAAGCTTTCTTT,CASSFGTGGIDTEAFF
.,.,TRBJ2-2,TRBV23-1,TGCGCCAGCAGTCAAAGGCCAGAGGGCCCGAACACCGGGGAGCTGTTTTTT,CASSQRPEGPNTGELFF
.,TRBD1,TRBJ1-1,TRBV10-3,TGTGCCATCAGGGACCCCACCCTTCGGACAGGAGGCACTGAAGCTTTCTTT,CAIRDPTLRTGGTEAFF
.,.,TRBJ2-1,TRBV6-5,TGTGCCAGCAGTTATTGGAGAAACAATGAGCAGTTCTTC,CASSYWRNNEQFF
once,.,TRBJ2-1,TRBV7-2,TGTGCCAGCAGCTTAGGACTGGCGCAGCAGTTCTTC,CASSLGLAQQFF
.,.,TRBJ1-2,TRBV6-1,TGTGCCAGCAGTGAATGGAGGCTAGGCTACACCTTC,CASSEWRLGYTF
.,TRBD1,TRBJ1-2,TRBV5-1,TGCGCCAGCAGCCCCTGGACAGGGAGTATGGACTATGGCTACACCTTC,CASSPWTGSMDYGYTF
once,.,TRBJ1-1,TRBV28,TGTGCCAGCTACAGCTACACTGAAGCTTTCTTT,CASYSYTEAFF
.,.,TRBJ2-5,TRBV6-2/TRBV6-3,TGTGCCAGCAGTTACAGCGGCGGGGACCAAGAGACCCAGTACTTC,CASSYSGGDQETQYF
.,.,TRBJ2-3,TRBV28,TGTGCCAGCAGTTTTTCCGGGAATACGCAGTATTTT,CASSFSGNTQYF
.,.,TRBJ2-1,TRBV24-1,TGTGCCACCAGTGACCCGGTCCTTCGGAATGAGCAGTTCTTC,CATSDPVLRNEQFF
.,TRBD2,TRBJ2-1,TRBV5-1,TGCGCCAGCGGCAAAACTAGCGGGACCTACAATGAGCAGTTCTTC,CASGKTSGTYNEQFF